A single sample gave rise to the 26 T cell receptor beta chains below, sequenced in a study of blood T cell repertoires in COVID-19 (TCRdb year 2020). Receptors were amplified or captured by the immunoSEQ multiplex PCR assay. This is the immuneACCESS table as TCRdb keeps it, with only in-frame sequences that have V and J called. A part of the clones is gone; compared with another copy, unresolved V genes explain less than half, and the rest is unexplained. The sample contains under 200,000 clones, 80% to 85% of them found a single time. Together, the top ten hold under 3% of the sample. Sequenced sample: peripheral blood. The receptors here all came from a human donor with acute or convalescent COVID-19. The donor label of this sample is uncertain.

J is TRBJ1-2 and V is TRBV25-1; 8 nucleotides agree with TRBD1. This CDR3 region has 16 residues. Germline assignment: CDR1 MGHDK and CDR2 SYGVNS. Trimming removed 3 bases from V and 8 bases from J; junction bases left unmatched: 14. CDR3 nucleotide sequence: TGTGCCAGCAGTGACGTAGGGGCAGGGGGCGCAGGGGGCTACACCTTC. It is translated as CASSDVGAGGAGGYTF.

J is TRBJ2-3 and V is TRBV9; D gene ambiguous. Trimming shortened V by 1 base and J by 4 bases, and 10 bases separated the two germline ends. The germline V gene has CDR1 SGDLS and CDR2 YYNGEE. The CDR3 length is 14 residues. CDR3: CASSVYEMADTQYF. Here the CDR3 DNA reads TGTGCCAGCAGCGTATACGAGATGGCAGATACGCAGTATTTT.

This chain connects TRBV19 to TRBJ1-1; 8 bases are shared with TRBD1. CDR3 length equals 12 residues. The V gene's germline CDR1 is LNHDA and CDR2 SQIVND (reference sequence). V gave up 6 bases and J gave up 7 bases; unmatched junction bases: 4. The CDR3: CASRFTGGEAFF. The CDR3 bases are TGTGCCAGTAGATTCACAGGGGGTGAAGCTTTCTTT.

This clone showed up just once. The rearrangement uses TRBV6-5 and TRBJ1-5, with D tentatively TRBD1 (6 bases). Trimming left V 5 bases short and J 5 bases short, with 13 bases between. CDR1 is MNHEY, CDR2 SVGAGI, per germline. The CDR3 covers 14 residues. The CDR3 protein is CASSPGATHQPQHF. CDR3 nucleotide sequence: TGTGCCAGCAGTCCAGGGGCTACTCATCAGCCCCAGCATTTT.

Only a few counts were recorded for this clone. The chain uses TRBV5-4 and TRBJ2-5; 8 bases match TRBD2. With V trimmed by 5 bases and J by 5 bases, 11 bases remained unmatched. This CDR3 contains 15 residues. In germline, CDR1 is SGHNT, CDR2 YYREEE (reference sequence). In DNA form, the CDR3 reads TGTGCCAGCAGTCTCCTCCAAGCGGGAGTGGAGACCCAGTACTTC. This codes for CASSLLQAGVETQYF.

The chain is built from TRBV2 and TRBJ2-7; D gene unclear. This CDR3 region has 15 residues. Germline assignment: CDR1 SNHLY and CDR2 FYNNEI. Trimming stripped 3 bases from V and 0 bases from J, with 12 bases between. The DNA for the CDR3 is TGTGCCAGCAGTGATGAACAGCCGAACTCCTACGAGCAGTACTTC. Translated: CASSDEQPNSYEQYF.

The J gene is TRBJ2-3, the V gene TRBV28; D perhaps matches TRBD2 (5 bases). The V end lost 7 bases, the J end lost 9 bases, and 20 bases lay between the germline ends. This CDR3 contains 14 residues. The germline CDR1 and CDR2 sequences are MDHEN and SYDVKM. CDR3 sequence reads: CASTHLEGGSTQYF. CDR3 nucleotides: TGTGCCAGCACCCACCTCGAGGGCGGAAGCACGCAGTATTTT.

The chain employs TRBV3-1 (or the pseudogene TRBV3-2) and TRBJ1-2; D may be TRBD1 (6 bases). The length of the CDR3 is 14 residues. Germline V gene data show CDR1 as LGHDT and CDR2 as YNNKEL (reference sequence). Deletions cut 4 bases from V and 4 bases from J, with 13 bases between. The CDR3 reads CASSPLLDSYGYTF. CDR3 coding DNA: TGTGCCAGCAGCCCCCTACTGGACAGCTATGGCTACACCTTC.

There are a few counts of this clone. This rearrangement joins TRBV6-6 to TRBJ1-2; TRBD1 matches at 9 bases. CDR3 length equals 13 residues. With 7 bases clipped from V and 7 bases from J, the junction kept 7 bases outside the gene matches. CDR1 and CDR2 (germline): MNHNY, SVGAGI (reference sequence). The CDR3 loop reads CASNNRGLGGYTF. The CDR3, as DNA: TGTGCCAGCAACAACAGGGGGCTGGGTGGCTACACCTTC.

The chain recombines TRBV6-6 with TRBJ2-7; 9 bases match TRBD2. Germline CDR1 MNHNY, CDR2 SVGAGI (reference sequence). The CDR3 covers 16 residues. With 5 bases clipped from V and 0 bases from J, the junction kept 8 bases outside the gene matches. This CDR3 reads CASSGPQRGDSYEQYF. CDR3 coding DNA: TGTGCCAGCAGTGGTCCACAGCGGGGGGACTCCTACGAGCAGTACTTC.

The chain couples TRBV18 to TRBJ2-1; 9 bases match TRBD1. V gave up 6 bases and J gave up 7 bases; unmatched junction bases: 7. The CDR3 covers 14 residues. Germline V gives CDR1 KGHSH, CDR2 LQKENI. The CDR3, as DNA: TGTGCCAGCTCCCAGGGACAGGGTGATAATGAGCAGTTCTTC. Translating it yields CASSQGQGDNEQFF. The full variable domain, completed using reference TRBV18 and TRBJ2-1, is NAGVMQNPRHLVRRRGQEARLRCSPMKGHSHVYWYRQLPEEGLKFMVYLQKENIIDESGMPKERFSAEFPKEGPSILRIQQVVRGDSAAYFCASSQGQGDNEQFFGPGTRLTVL.

The chain links TRBV30 to TRBJ1-5, with a tentative D call TRBD1 (5 bases). Germline V gives CDR1 GTSNPN, CDR2 SVGIG (reference sequence). The CDR3 loop spans 16 amino acids. V was clipped by 1 base and J by 5 bases, with 18 bases between them. CDR3 sequence (DNA): TGTGCCTGGAGTGCCCCGGGACCCGGAGGGGATCAGCCCCAGCATTTT. As protein: CAWSAPGPGGDQPQHF.

J is TRBJ1-3 and V is TRBV19, with unresolved D. This CDR3 has 12 residues. The V gene's germline CDR1 is LNHDA and CDR2 SQIVND (reference sequence). Deletions cut 4 bases from V and 3 bases from J, with 4 bases between. The CDR3 nucleotides read TGTGCCAGTAGTACCGTTGGAAACACCATATATTTT. It specifies CASSTVGNTIYF.

Only one count was recorded for this clone. J is TRBJ2-1 and V is TRBV27; 7 bases map to TRBD2. This CDR3 region has 13 residues. The germline V gene has CDR1 MNHEY and CDR2 SMNVEV (reference sequence). V dropped 4 bases and J dropped 9; count of bases not matched to a gene: 6. CDR3 protein: CASSSRLAAEQFF. CDR3 DNA: TGTGCCAGCAGTTCCCGACTAGCTGCTGAGCAGTTCTTC.

The chain couples TRBV9 to TRBJ2-7, with D possibly matching TRBD2 (5 bases). The CDR3 totals 16 residues. Germline CDR1 and CDR2: SGDLS and YYNGEE. The germline V and J ends were trimmed by 0 bases and 3 bases, with 16 bases remaining between them. CDR3 protein: CASSVAPRAADYEQYF. DNA of the CDR3: TGTGCCAGCAGCGTAGCTCCGCGAGCGGCTGACTACGAGCAGTACTTC. Full variable domain (rest looked up from reference TRBV9 and TRBJ2-7): DSGVTQTPKHLITATGQRVTLRCSPRSGDLSVYWYQQSLDQGLQFLIQYYNGEERAKGNILERFSAQQFPDLHSELNLSSLELGDSALYFCASSVAPRAADYEQYFGPGTRLTVT.

This clone appeared once. The rearrangement joins TRBV9 to TRBJ2-5; possible D gene TRBD2, 5 bases. Trimming removed 4 bases from V and 5 bases from J, with 15 bases in between. CDR1 SGDLS and CDR2 YYNGEE come from the germline V gene. This CDR3 has 14 residues. This chain's CDR3 is CASSPREGRETQYF. The CDR3 DNA is TGTGCCAGCAGCCCCCGCGAGGGCCGGGAGACCCAGTACTTC. Variable domain in full (rest from reference TRBV9 and TRBJ2-5): DSGVTQTPKHLITATGQRVTLRCSPRSGDLSVYWYQQSLDQGLQFLIQYYNGEERAKGNILERFSAQQFPDLHSELNLSSLELGDSALYFCASSPREGRETQYFGPGTRLLVL.

This clone was found once. The germline gene is not matched at one end of the junction; a read error may be the cause. The chain joins TRBV10-3 to TRBJ2-7, with TRBD1 matching over 9 bases. Germline CDR1 reads ENHRY; CDR2 reads SYGVKD. The CDR3 is 14 amino acids. The CDR3, as DNA: TGTGCCATCAATGAGGTGGGACAGGGAACCGAGCAGTACTTC. Its translation is CAINEVGQGTEQYF.

This rearrangement joins TRBV10-3 to TRBJ1-1, with D perhaps TRBD1 (6 bases). Germline V gene data show CDR1 as ENHRY and CDR2 as SYGVKD. The CDR3 sequence is 15 residues long. V was pared by 3 bases and J by 4 bases, with 15 bases between. The DNA for the CDR3 is TGTGCCATCAGTGATAGGGGGGGGCAGGCCACTGAAGCTTTCTTT. This gives the protein CAISDRGGQATEAFF.

The V and J genes are TRBV19 and TRBJ2-5; 10 bases fit TRBD1. Per the germline V gene, CDR1 is LNHDA and CDR2 is SQIVND (reference sequence). The CDR3 loop spans 15 amino acids. V shed 5 bases, J shed 1 base, and the junction held 4 bases outside the gene matches. CDR3 residues: CASSGRQGAQETQYF. As DNA, the CDR3 is TGTGCCAGTAGTGGCAGACAGGGGGCCCAAGAGACCCAGTACTTC.

This rearrangement joins TRBV14 to TRBJ2-2, with unresolved D. The CDR3 is 15 amino acids. Trimming took off 0 bases at V and 1 base at J, with 6 bases between the two ends. In germline, CDR1 is SGHDN, CDR2 FVKESK. The DNA of the CDR3 is TGTGCCAGCAGCCAAGATACGGGGAACACCGGGGAGCTGTTTTTT. Translating gives CASSQDTGNTGELFF.

V usage is TRBV19 and J usage is TRBJ1-2; D possibly corresponds to TRBD1 (5 bases). The V gene's germline CDR1 is LNHDA and CDR2 SQIVND (reference sequence). The V gene lost 5 bases and the J gene lost 2 bases, with 12 bases spanning the gap. This CDR3 comprises 14 residues. CDR3 residues: CASSGQGNNYGYTF. CDR3 nucleotide sequence: TGTGCCAGTAGTGGCCAGGGAAACAACTATGGCTACACCTTC.

The V and J genes are TRBV5-6 and TRBJ2-7, with 9 bases matching TRBD1. This CDR3 spans 14 amino acids. V dropped 5 bases and J dropped 4; count of bases not matched to a gene: 7. CDR1 SGHDT and CDR2 YYEEEE come from the germline V gene. For the CDR3, the DNA is TGTGCCAGCAGGCGTCCGGGACAGGGTTACGAGCAGTACTTC. It specifies CASRRPGQGYEQYF.

This CDR3 reads CASTHDGGTEAFF. The CDR3 DNA follows: TGTGCCAGCACCCACGACGGGGGCACTGAAGCTTTCTTT. The chain is built from TRBV12-3 or TRBV12-4 and TRBJ1-1, with D perhaps TRBD1 (5 bases). Trimming removed 7 bases at V and 4 bases at J, with 13 bases between. The CDR3 extends over 13 amino acids.

This chain links TRBV11-2 with TRBJ2-7; D unclear. The CDR3 totals 13 residues. The V end was cut by 1 base, the J end by 5 bases, with 9 bases between. The germline gives CDR1 SGHAT, CDR2 FQNNGV. The chain's CDR3 is CASSLALGNEQYF. The DNA of the CDR3 is TGTGCCAGCAGCTTAGCTCTAGGCAACGAGCAGTACTTC.

The chain combines TRBV5-6 with TRBJ2-1; D is uncertain. V was pared by 3 bases and J by 0 bases, with 13 bases between. The CDR3 contains 16 residues. CDR1 SGHDT and CDR2 YYEEEE come from the germline V gene. The CDR3 DNA reads as TGTGCCAGCAGCTCACTTGGTTCAAGCTCCTACAATGAGCAGTTCTTC. Amino acids: CASSSLGSSSYNEQFF.

The chain couples TRBV5-1 to TRBJ2-2, with TRBD1 matching 8 bases. The CDR3 spans 16 residues. With 4 bases clipped from V and 0 bases from J, the junction kept 5 bases outside the gene matches. CDR1 SGHRS and CDR2 YFSETQ come from the germline V gene. CDR3 nucleotide sequence: TGCGCCAGCAGCCGAGGACAGGGCGCGAACACCGGGGAGCTGTTTTTT. Amino acid sequence: CASSRGQGANTGELFF.